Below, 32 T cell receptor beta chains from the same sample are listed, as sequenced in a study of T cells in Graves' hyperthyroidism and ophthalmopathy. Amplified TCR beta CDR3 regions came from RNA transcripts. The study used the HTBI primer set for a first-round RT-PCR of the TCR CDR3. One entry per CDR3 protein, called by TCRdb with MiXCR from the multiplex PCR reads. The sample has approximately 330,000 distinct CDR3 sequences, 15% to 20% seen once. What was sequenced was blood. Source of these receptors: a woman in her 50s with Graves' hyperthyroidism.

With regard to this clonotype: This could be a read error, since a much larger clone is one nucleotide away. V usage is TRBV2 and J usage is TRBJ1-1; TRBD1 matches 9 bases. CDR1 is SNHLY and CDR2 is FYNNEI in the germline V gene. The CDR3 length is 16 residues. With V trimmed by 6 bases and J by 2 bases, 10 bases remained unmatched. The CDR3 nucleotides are TGTGCCAGCAGCGAGACCGGGACAGGGCTTAACACTGAAGCTTTCTTT. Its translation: CASSETGTGLNTEAFF. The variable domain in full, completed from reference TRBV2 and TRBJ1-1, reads EPEVTQTPSHQVTQMGQEVILRCVPISNHLYFYWYRQILGQKVEFLVSFYNNEISEKSEIFDDQFSVERPDGSNFTLKIRSTKLEDSAMYFCASSETGTGLNTEAFFGQGTRLTVV.

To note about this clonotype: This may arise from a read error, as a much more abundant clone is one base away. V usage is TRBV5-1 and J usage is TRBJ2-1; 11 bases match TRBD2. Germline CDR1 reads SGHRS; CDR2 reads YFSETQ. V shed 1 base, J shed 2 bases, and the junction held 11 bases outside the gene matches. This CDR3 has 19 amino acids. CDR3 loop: CASSLPGTSGAGTYNEQFF. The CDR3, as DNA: TGCGCCAGCAGCTTGCCCGGGACTAGCGGAGCTGGCACCTACAATGAGCAGTTCTTC.

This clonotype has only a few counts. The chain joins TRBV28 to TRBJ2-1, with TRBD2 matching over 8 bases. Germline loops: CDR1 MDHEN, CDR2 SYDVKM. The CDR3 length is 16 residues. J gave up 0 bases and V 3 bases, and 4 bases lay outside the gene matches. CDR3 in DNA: TGTGCCAGCAGTTTGACTAGCGCGAGCTCCTACAATGAGCAGTTCTTC. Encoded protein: CASSLTSASSYNEQFF.

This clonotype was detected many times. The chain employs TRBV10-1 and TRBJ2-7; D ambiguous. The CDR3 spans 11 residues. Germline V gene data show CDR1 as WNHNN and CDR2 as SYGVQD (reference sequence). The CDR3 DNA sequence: TGCGCCAGCACCCCATCCTGCGAGCAGTACGTC. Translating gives CASTPSCEQYV.

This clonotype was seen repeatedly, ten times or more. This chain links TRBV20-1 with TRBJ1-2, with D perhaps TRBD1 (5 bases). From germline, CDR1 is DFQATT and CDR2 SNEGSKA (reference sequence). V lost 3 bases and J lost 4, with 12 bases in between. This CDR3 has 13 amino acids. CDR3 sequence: CSASRDGPYGYTF. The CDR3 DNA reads TGCAGTGCTAGTCGGGACGGGCCCTATGGCTACACCTTC.

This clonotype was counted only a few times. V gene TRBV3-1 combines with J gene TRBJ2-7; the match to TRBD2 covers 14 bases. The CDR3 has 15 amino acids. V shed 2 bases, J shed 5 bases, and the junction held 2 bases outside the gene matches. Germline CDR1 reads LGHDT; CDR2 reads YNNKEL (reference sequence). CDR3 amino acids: CASSQRLAGGNEQYF. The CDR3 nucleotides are TGTGCCAGCAGCCAAAGACTAGCGGGAGGGAACGAGCAGTACTTC.

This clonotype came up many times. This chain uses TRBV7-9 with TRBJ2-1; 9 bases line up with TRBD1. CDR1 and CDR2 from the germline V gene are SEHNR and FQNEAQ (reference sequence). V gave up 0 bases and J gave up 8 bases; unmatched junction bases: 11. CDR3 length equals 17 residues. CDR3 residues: CASSLAGRGQGTYEQFF. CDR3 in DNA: TGTGCCAGCAGCTTAGCAGGTCGCGGACAGGGGACTTATGAGCAGTTCTTC.

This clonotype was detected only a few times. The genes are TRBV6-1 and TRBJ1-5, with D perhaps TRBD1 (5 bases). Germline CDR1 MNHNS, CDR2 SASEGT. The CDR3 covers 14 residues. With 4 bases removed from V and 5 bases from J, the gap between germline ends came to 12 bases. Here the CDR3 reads CASSGRGVDQPQHF. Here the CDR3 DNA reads TGTGCCAGCAGTGGACGGGGGGTGGATCAGCCCCAGCATTTT.

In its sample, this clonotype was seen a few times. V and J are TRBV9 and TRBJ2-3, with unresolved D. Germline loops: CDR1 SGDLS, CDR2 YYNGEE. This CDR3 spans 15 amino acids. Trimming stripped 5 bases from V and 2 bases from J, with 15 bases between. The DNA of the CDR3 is TGTGCCAGCAGTCAGGCATCCCTCCACACAGATACGCAGTATTTT. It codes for CASSQASLHTDTQYF. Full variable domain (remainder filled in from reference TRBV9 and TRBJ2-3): DSGVTQTPKHLITATGQRVTLRCSPRSGDLSVYWYQQSLDQGLQFLIQYYNGEERAKGNILERFSAQQFPDLHSELNLSSLELGDSALYFCASSQASLHTDTQYFGPGTRLTVL.

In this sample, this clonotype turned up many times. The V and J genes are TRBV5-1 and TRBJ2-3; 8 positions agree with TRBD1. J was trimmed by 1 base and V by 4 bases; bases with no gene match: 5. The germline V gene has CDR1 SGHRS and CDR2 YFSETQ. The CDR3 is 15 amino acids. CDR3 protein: CASSPRTGRTDTQYF. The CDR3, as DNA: TGCGCCAGCAGCCCGAGGACAGGGCGCACAGATACGCAGTATTTT.

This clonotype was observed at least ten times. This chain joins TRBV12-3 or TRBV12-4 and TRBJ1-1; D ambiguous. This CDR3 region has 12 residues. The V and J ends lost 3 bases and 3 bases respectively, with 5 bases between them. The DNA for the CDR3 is TGTGCCAGCAGTTTTGGGGACACTGAAGCTTTCTTT. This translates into CASSFGDTEAFF.

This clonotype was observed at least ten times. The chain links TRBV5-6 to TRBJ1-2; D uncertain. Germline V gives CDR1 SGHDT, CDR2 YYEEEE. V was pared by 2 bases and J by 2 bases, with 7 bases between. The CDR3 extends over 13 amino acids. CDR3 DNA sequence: TGTGCCAGCAGCTTTTGGGGAAACTATGGCTACACCTTC. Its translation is CASSFWGNYGYTF.

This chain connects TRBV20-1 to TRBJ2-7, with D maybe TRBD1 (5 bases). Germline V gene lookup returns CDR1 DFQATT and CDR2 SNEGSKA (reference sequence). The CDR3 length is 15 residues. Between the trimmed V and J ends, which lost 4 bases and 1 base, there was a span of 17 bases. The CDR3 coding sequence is TGCAGTGCTATTCCGGCGGACAAGGGATCCTACGAGCAGTACTTC. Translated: CSAIPADKGSYEQYF.

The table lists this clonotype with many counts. CDR3: CASSWGQLKDTQYF. The CDR3 nucleotides are TGCGCCAGCAGCTGGGGACAATTGAAAGATACGCAGTATTTT. The J gene is TRBJ2-3, the V gene TRBV5-1; perhaps TRBD1 as D (6 bases). The germline gives CDR1 SGHRS, CDR2 YFSETQ. The CDR3 length is 14 residues. Trimming took 3 bases from V and 5 from J, leaving 13 bases between them. Full variable domain (remainder filled in from reference TRBV5-1 and TRBJ2-3): KAGVTQTPRYLIKTRGQQVTLSCSPISGHRSVSWYQQTPGQGLQFLFEYFSETQRNKGNFPGRFSGRQFSNSRSEMNVSTLELGDSALYLCASSWGQLKDTQYFGPGTRLTVL.

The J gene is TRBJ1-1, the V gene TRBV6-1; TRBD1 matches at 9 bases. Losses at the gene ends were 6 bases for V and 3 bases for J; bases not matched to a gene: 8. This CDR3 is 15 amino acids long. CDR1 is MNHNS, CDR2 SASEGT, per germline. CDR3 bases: TGTGCCAGCAGCGCCCCGGGACAGGGTCACACTGAAGCTTTCTTT. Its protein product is CASSAPGQGHTEAFF.

The CDR3 nucleotides are TGTGCCATCAGTGAAAGGACTAGCGGGGAGAATACGCAGTATTTT. It is translated as CAISERTSGENTQYF. The V call is TRBV10-3, the J call TRBJ2-3; 12 bases agree with TRBD2. Germline CDR1 reads ENHRY; CDR2 reads SYGVKD. After removal of 3 bases from V and 7 bases from J, the junction contained 5 bases not matched to a gene. CDR3 size: 15 residues.

As DNA, the CDR3 is TGTGCCAGCAGTGGCGGACAGGGTTGGACTAGCGGGACTTTGGAGCAGTTCTTC. Its protein is CASSGGQGWTSGTLEQFF. The chain recombines TRBV6-2 or TRBV6-3 with TRBJ2-1; 12 bases align to TRBD2. Germline values: CDR1 MNHEY, CDR2 SVGEGT. CDR3 length: 18 residues. V dropped 5 bases and J dropped 10; count of bases not matched to a gene: 18.

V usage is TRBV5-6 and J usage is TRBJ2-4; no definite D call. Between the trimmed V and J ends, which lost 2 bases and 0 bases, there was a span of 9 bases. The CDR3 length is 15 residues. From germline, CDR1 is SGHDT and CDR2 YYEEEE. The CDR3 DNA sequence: TGTGCCAGCAGCTTAAGTTATCTAGCCAAAAACATTCAGTACTTC. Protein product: CASSLSYLAKNIQYF.

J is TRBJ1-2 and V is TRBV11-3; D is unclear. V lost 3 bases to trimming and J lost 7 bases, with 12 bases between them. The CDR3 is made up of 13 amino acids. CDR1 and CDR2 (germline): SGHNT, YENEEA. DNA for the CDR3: TGTGCCAGCAGCTTGGGAGGGCGAGGTGGCTACACCTTC. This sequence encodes CASSLGGRGGYTF.

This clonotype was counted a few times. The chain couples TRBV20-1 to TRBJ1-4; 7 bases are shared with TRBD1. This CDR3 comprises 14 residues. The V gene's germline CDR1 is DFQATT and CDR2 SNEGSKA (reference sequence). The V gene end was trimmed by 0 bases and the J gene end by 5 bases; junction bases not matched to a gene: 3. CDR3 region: CSARDQGVNEKLFF. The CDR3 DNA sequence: TGCAGTGCTAGAGATCAGGGGGTGAATGAAAAACTGTTTTTT.

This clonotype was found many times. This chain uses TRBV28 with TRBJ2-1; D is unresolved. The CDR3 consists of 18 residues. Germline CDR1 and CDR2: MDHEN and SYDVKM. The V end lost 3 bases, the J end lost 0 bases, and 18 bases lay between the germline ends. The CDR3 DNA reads TGTGCCAGCAGTTTCCACCCTCCGATCACAAGCTCCTACAATGAGCAGTTCTTC. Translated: CASSFHPPITSSYNEQFF. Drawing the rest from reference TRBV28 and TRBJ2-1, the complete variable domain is DVKVTQSSRYLVKRTGEKVFLECVQDMDHENMFWYRQDPGLGLRLIYFSYDVKMKEKGDIPEGYSVSREKKERFSLILESASTNQTSMYLCASSFHPPITSSYNEQFFGPGTRLTVL.

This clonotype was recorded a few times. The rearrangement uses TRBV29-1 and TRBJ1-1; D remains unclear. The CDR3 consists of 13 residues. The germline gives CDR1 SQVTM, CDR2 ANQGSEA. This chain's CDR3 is CTSRADRNTEAFF. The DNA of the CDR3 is TGCACCTCTAGGGCAGATCGGAACACTGAAGCTTTCTTT.

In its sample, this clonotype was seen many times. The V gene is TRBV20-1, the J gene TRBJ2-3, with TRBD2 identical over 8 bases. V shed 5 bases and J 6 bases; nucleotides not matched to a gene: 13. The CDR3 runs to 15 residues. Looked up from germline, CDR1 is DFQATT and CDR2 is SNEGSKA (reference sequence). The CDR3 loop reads CSAEAGLVKPDTQYF. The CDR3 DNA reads TGCAGTGCTGAAGCGGGACTAGTTAAACCCGATACGCAGTATTTT.

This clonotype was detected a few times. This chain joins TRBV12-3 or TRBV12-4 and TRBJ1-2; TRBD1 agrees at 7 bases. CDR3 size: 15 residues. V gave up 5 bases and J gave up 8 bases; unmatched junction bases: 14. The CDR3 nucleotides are TGTGCCAGCAGTCCCCGACAGGGCGGGGTGGAAGGCTACACCTTC. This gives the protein CASSPRQGGVEGYTF.

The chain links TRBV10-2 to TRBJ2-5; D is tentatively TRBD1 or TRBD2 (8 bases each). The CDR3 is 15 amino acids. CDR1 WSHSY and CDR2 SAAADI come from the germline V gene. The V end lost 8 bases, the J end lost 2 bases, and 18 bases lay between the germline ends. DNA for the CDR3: TGCGCCAGCCGGGGGGGACAGGCCCATCAAGAGACCCAGTACTTC. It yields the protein CASRGGQAHQETQYF.

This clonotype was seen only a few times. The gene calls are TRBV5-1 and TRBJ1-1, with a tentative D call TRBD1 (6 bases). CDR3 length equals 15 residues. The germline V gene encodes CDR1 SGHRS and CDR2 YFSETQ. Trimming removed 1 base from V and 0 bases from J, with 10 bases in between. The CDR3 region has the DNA TGCGCCAGCAGCTTGACCGGGACAATGAACACTGAAGCTTTCTTT. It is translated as CASSLTGTMNTEAFF.

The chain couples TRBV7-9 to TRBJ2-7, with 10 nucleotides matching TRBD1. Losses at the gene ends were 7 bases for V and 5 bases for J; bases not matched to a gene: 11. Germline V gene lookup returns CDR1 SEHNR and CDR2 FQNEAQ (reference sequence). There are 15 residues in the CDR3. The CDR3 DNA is TGTGCCAGCAATTCACCGGGACAGGGGATCCACGAGCAGTACTTC. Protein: CASNSPGQGIHEQYF.

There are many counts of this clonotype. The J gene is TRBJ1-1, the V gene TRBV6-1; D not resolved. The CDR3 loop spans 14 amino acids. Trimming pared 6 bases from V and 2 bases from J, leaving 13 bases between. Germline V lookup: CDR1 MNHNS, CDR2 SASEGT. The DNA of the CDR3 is TGTGCCAGCAGGGGAGCGGAGGGTAACACTGAAGCTTTCTTT. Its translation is CASRGAEGNTEAFF.

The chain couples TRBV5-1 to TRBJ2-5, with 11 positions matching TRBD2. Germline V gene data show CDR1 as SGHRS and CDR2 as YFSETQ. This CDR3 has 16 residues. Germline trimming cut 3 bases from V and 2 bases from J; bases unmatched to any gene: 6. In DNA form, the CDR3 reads TGCGCCAGCAGCTCTAGACTAGCGGGAAGTCAAGAGACCCAGTACTTC. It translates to CASSSRLAGSQETQYF.

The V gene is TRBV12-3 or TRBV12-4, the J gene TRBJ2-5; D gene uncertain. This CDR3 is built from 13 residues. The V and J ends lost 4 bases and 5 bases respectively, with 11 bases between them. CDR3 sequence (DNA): TGTGCCAGCAGTTATCAACTACGGGAGACCCAGTACTTC. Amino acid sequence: CASSYQLRETQYF.

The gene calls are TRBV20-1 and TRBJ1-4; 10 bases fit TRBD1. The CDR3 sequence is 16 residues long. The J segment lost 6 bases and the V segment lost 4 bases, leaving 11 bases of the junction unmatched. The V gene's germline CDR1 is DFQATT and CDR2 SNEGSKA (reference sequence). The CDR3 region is CSATNRDRGSYEKLFF. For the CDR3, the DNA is TGCAGTGCTACCAACCGGGACAGGGGATCATATGAAAAACTGTTTTTT.

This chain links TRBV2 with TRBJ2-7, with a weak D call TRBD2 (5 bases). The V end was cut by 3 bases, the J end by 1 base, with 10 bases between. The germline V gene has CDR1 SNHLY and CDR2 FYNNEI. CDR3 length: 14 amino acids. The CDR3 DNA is TGTGCCAGCAGTGATCGGGGTCCTTCCTACGAGCAGTACTTC. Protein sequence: CASSDRGPSYEQYF. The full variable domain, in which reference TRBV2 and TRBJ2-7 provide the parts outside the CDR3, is EPEVTQTPSHQVTQMGQEVILRCVPISNHLYFYWYRQILGQKVEFLVSFYNNEISEKSEIFDDQFSVERPDGSNFTLKIRSTKLEDSAMYFCASSDRGPSYEQYFGPGTRLTVT.